This TCR beta chain was found in a study of blood T cell repertoires in COVID-19 (dated by TCRdb to the early 2020s). Regarding the research as a whole: The collaborator samples originated in the United States, Italy and Spain and spanned the acute and convalescent phases of COVID-19. The prospective study material was composed of cDNA or gDNA derived from T cells, B-cell-depleted T cells, or PBMCs. Deeply sampled blood TCRbeta repertoires from subjects exposed to, actively infected with, or recovered from COVID-19 were included in the dataset. The repertoires were released in a freely available public database intended as a resource for research on the immune response to SARS-CoV-2. Samples were obtained from the ongoing ImmuneRACE study (first 160 participants) and from some 1,200 subjects provided by 6 global collaborators. Nearly every sample came with metadata listing a de-identified subject ID, COVID-19 status, age in years and sex. HLA class I and class II types, where available, came from metadata supplied by the sample provider rather than from assay-based typing.

Via the germline V gene (reference sequence), CDR1 is MNHEY and CDR2 SMNVEV. V loses 4 bases of germline sequence and J loses 1 base, and the interval between the two ends is 13 bases. Reading from cysteine to phenylalanine, the CDR3 counts 15 amino acids. The read is trimmed to its CDR3 DNA, 45 bases read in frame from base 1. The collaborating institutions used their own protocols to collect whole blood in K2EDTA tubes. For TCRbeta analysis, collaborator samples were shipped as frozen whole blood, as isolated PBMCs, or as DNA extracted from either sample type. Concerning this clone: This clone's antigen is unknown. Per-nucleotide qualities are absent, and no much larger clonotype sits a single base away.

TCRbeta CDR3 regions were amplified from genomic DNA using the immunoSEQ Assay, a bias-controlled multiplex PCR. Under the source paper's analysis protocol: The number of nucleated cells in each sample was estimated from the amplification of reference gene primers within the assay. To quantify the absolute abundance of each unique TCRbeta CDR3 rearrangement, sequence reads were collapsed and filtered. Productive Simpson clonality was computed per sample as the square root of Simpson's diversity index over productive rearrangements. In its TCRdb copy, this immuneACCESS table keeps in-frame sequences only and misses some clones. Where compared with another copy, unresolved V genes explain less than half of these, and the others have no known cause. V, J and clone size were drawn from that table, and D and trimming were deduced from the DNA. This sample gives about 69,000 clones in total; around 89% of them show up just once. The top ten constitute more than 4.5% of the sample.

Results and caveats for the whole study, not just this receptor: Clinical and demographic metadata were provided uncurated, with the amount varying by source and participant.

The chain is assembled from TRBV27 and TRBJ1-2; a tentative D call is TRBD1 (6 bases match). Sequencing used peripheral blood. This TCR came from a man aged 50 to 60 with acute or convalescent COVID-19. The bases are TGTGCCAGCAGTTCCCGGGACATGTTTAACTATGGCTACACCTTC. Its coded protein is CASSSRDMFNYGYTF.